Shown below are 4 T cell receptor beta chains from a single sample sequenced in a study of T cell responses to AZD1222 COVID-19 vaccine. Using immunoSEQ multiplex PCR, the repertoire was profiled, and TCRdb retains in-frame clones only, with some absent. The table lists roughly 140,000 clones, 70% to 90% of them singletons, with 3% to 4.5% in the top ten. This specimen consisted of peripheral blood, obtained on day 0 of AZD1222 vaccination. These receptors came from an adult in good health.

This clone was seen ten or more times. Other DNA sequences within the sample encode an identical CDR3. This sequence joins TRBV6-2 or TRBV6-3 and TRBJ2-1, with 9 bases that match TRBD2. The CDR3 runs to 17 residues. The germline V gene encodes CDR1 MNHEY and CDR2 SVGEGT. V shed 0 bases, J shed 3 bases, and the junction held 6 bases outside the gene matches. CDR3 nucleotides: TGTGCCAGCAGTTACTCTCCCGCTAGCGGGATCTACAATGAGCAGTTCTTC. It specifies CASSYSPASGIYNEQFF.

The chain's CDR3 is CASSLVEVVSETQYF. The CDR3 DNA follows: TGTGCCAGCAGCTTAGTCGAAGTGGTATCAGAGACCCAGTACTTC. The chain couples TRBV11-1 to TRBJ2-5; D gene uncertain. Per germline, CDR1 SGHAT and CDR2 FQDESV (reference sequence). The CDR3 spans 15 residues. The V end was cut by 1 base, the J end by 4 bases, with 13 bases between.

This sequence joins TRBV7-9 and TRBJ2-7; D is unresolved. V was pared by 1 base and J by 3 bases, with 10 bases between. Germline V CDR1 and CDR2: SEHNR, FQNEAQ (reference sequence). The CDR3 runs to 14 residues. CDR3 sequence (DNA): TGTGCCAGCAGCTTAGGTCGCACCTTCTACGAGCAGTACTTC. Amino acids: CASSLGRTFYEQYF.

This chain joins TRBV6-5 and TRBJ2-1; D is ambiguous. Trimming stripped 4 bases from V and 1 base from J, with 5 bases between. This CDR3 is 13 amino acids long. CDR1 MNHEY and CDR2 SVGAGI come from the germline V gene. CDR3 loop: CASSSPSYNEQFF. The CDR3 DNA sequence: TGTGCCAGCAGTTCGCCTTCCTACAATGAGCAGTTCTTC.